The 6 T cell receptor beta chains reported below all come from one sample, sequenced in a study of identical twins. TCRdb used MiXCR to reprocess the 5' RACE reads, holding one entry per CDR3 protein. Of 350,000 to 600,000 distinct CDR3 sequences listed, 11% to 15% are singletons. These same records also appear under a second study, on yellow fever vaccine responses in identical twins.

Input material: CD4+ T cells sorted from blood. Receptor source: a woman in her late teens or twenties in good health.

This chain links TRBV10-3 with TRBJ2-7, with 8 bases aligning to TRBD2. This CDR3 contains 15 residues. Losses at the gene ends were 5 bases for V and 4 bases for J; bases not matched to a gene: 10. Germline values: CDR1 ENHRY, CDR2 SYGVKD. CDR3 residues: CAISPVGSGVYEQYF. The CDR3 region has the DNA TGTGCCATCAGTCCAGTTGGTAGCGGGGTATACGAGCAGTACTTC.

This clonotype was counted only a few times. The chain employs TRBV6-5 and TRBJ2-6; TRBD2 aligns across 11 bases. Germline CDR1 is MNHEY and CDR2 is SVGAGI. V lost 4 bases and J lost 4; bases outside the gene matches: 9. This CDR3 has 18 residues. The CDR3 loop reads CASSSPTSGVSGANVLTF. The CDR3 DNA reads as TGTGCCAGCAGTTCCCCGACTAGCGGGGTTTCAGGGGCCAACGTCCTGACTTTC.

The CDR3 nucleotides read TGTGCCAGCAGCTTCCGGACAGGGGTGTACTTC. This translates into CASSFRTGVYF. The chain links TRBV11-2 to TRBJ2-7, with 9 bases aligning to TRBD1. J gave up 12 bases and V 3 bases, and 3 bases lay outside the gene matches. This CDR3 comprises 11 residues. Germline CDR1 reads SGHAT; CDR2 reads FQNNGV.

The V call is TRBV6-1, the J call TRBJ2-7, with D possibly TRBD1 on 8 matching bases. The CDR3 is 13 residues long. The germline V gene encodes CDR1 MNHNS and CDR2 SASEGT. V was trimmed by 8 bases and J by 1 base, leaving 12 bases between them. The CDR3 region has the DNA TGTGCCAGCGGGAGGGACAGGTCCTACGAGCAGTACTTC. Its translation: CASGRDRSYEQYF.

The chain combines TRBV12-3 or TRBV12-4 with TRBJ2-7; D gene uncertain. The CDR3 covers 15 residues. Trimming shortened V by 5 bases and J by 0 bases, and 14 bases separated the two germline ends. CDR3 nucleotides: TGTGCCAGCAGTCCCAGTTGGGTAGGCTCCTACGAGCAGTACTTC. It specifies CASSPSWVGSYEQYF.

The table lists this clonotype with a few counts. The rearrangement uses TRBV21-1 and TRBJ2-7; the DNA was not compared with TRBD1, the D call given in the table. TRBV21-1 is described as a pseudogene. The CDR3 runs 16 residues. CDR3: CASSNPNRGRIYEQYF. The CDR3 DNA follows: TGTGCCAGCAGCAATCCTAACAGGGGGCGCATCTACGAGCAGTACTTC.